This is a list of T cell receptor beta chains from one sample in a study of Ad26.COV2.S vaccination and SARS-CoV-2 variants. Data came from immunoSEQ multiplex PCR; TCRdb stores just in-frame clones and leaves some out. The data contain 300,000 to 400,000 clones, 75% to 90% of them singletons. The sequencing here drew on peripheral blood, taken in a trial of Ad26.COV2.S vaccine versus placebo. The source is a person aged 18-60 years who received the Ad26.COV2.S COVID-19 vaccine or a placebo. The CDR3 runs from the conserved cysteine through the conserved F or W. D genes are given only for firm matches. Some rows mark clone size as missing; the rest say once, few, many or name a class of expanded clone.

.,TRBV15,.,TRBJ1-2,CATSRGNRGEEYGYTF,TGTGCCACCAGCAGAGGTAATAGAGGGGAAGAATATGGCTACACCTTC
.,TRBV27,once,TRBJ1-1,CASSTVGGKAFF,TGTGCCAGCAGCACTGTGGGGGGAAAAGCTTTCTTT
.,TRBV3-1/TRBV3-2,.,TRBJ1-1,CASSQDRQGRSRAFF,TGTGCCAGCAGCCAAGATCGGCAGGGCCGCTCGAGAGCTTTCTTT
.,TRBV5-1,.,TRBJ1-1,CASSWRTGNTEAFF,TGCGCCAGCAGCTGGAGGACGGGGAACACTGAAGCTTTCTTT
TRBD1,TRBV7-2,.,TRBJ2-5,CASSLGQGGGGETQYF,TGTGCCAGCAGCCTGGGACAGGGAGGAGGCGGAGAGACCCAGTACTTC
.,TRBV10-3,.,TRBJ2-3,CAIRNSGVGTDTQYF,TGTGCCATCAGAAACTCAGGGGTCGGCACAGATACGCAGTATTTT
.,TRBV27,.,TRBJ1-1,CASSPFQNRAEAFF,TGTGCCAGCAGCCCCTTCCAAAATCGGGCTGAAGCTTTCTTT
TRBD1,TRBV7-2,few,TRBJ2-7,CASSYQTGSSYEQYF,TGTGCCAGCAGCTACCAGACAGGGTCCTCCTACGAGCAGTACTTC
.,TRBV11-2,.,TRBJ2-3,CASSPSPWTQVTQYF,TGTGCCAGCAGCCCCAGTCCCTGGACCCAGGTTACGCAGTATTTT
TRBD1,TRBV7-9,.,TRBJ2-7,CASSLFRGDRGPEQYF,TGTGCCAGCAGCTTATTCCGTGGGGACAGGGGTCCCGAGCAGTACTTC
TRBD1,TRBV15,.,TRBJ1-2,CATSRETGGFNYGYTF,TGTGCCACCAGCAGGGAGACAGGGGGGTTTAACTATGGCTACACCTTC
.,TRBV24-1,.,TRBJ2-1,CATSDPTLARRFF,TGTGCCACCAGTGACCCTACACTGGCTCGGAGGTTCTTC
.,TRBV7-6,few,TRBJ2-2,CASSLVLSTGELFF,TGTGCCAGCAGCTTAGTATTGTCAACCGGGGAGCTGTTTTTT
TRBD1,TRBV4-2,.,TRBJ2-1,CASSQGVTGDNEQFF,TGTGCCAGCAGCCAAGGGGTGACAGGGGATAATGAGCAGTTCTTC
.,TRBV5-1,once,TRBJ1-2,CASSLVPYGYTF,TGCGCCAGCAGCTTGGTCCCATATGGCTACACCTTC
TRBD1,TRBV7-3,.,TRBJ1-1,CASSVGTGNTEAFF,TGTGCCAGCAGCGTCGGGACAGGGAACACTGAAGCTTTCTTT
.,TRBV19,.,TRBJ1-2,CASRNDQGYGYTF,TGTGCCAGTAGGAATGACCAAGGGTATGGCTACACCTTC